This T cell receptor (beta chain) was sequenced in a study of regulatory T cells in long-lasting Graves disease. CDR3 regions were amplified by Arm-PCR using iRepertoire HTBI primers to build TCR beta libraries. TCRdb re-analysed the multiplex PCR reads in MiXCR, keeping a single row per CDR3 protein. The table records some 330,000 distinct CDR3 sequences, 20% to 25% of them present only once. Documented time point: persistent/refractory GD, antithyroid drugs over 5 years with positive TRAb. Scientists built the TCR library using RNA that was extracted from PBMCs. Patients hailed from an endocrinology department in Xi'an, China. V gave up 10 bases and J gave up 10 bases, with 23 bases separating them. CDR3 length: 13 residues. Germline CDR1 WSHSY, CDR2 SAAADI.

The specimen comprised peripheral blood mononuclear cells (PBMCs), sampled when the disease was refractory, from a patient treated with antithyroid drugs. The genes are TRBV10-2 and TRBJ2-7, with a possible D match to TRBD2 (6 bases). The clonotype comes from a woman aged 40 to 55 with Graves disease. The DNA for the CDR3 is TGCGCCACTAGGAGGGAGGTGGGAGGCGGACAGTACTTC. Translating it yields CATRREVGGGQYF.